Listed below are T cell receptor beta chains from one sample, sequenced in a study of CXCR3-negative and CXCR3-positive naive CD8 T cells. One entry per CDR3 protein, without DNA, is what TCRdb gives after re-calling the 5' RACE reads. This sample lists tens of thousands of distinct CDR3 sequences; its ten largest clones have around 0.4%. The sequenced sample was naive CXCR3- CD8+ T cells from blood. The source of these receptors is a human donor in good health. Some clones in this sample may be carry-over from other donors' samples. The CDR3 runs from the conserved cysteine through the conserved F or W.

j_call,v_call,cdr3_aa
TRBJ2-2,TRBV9,CASSVSLAGGPEGITGELFF
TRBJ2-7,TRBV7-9,CASSLTQGPYRFRQYF
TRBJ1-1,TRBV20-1,CSAETAIPNTEAFF
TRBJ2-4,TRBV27,CASSLEGVAKNIQYF
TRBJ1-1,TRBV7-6,CASSSPAGGKNTEAFF
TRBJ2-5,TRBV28,CASTLRGAETQYF
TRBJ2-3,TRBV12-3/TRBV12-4,CASRNQPGQDTDTQYF
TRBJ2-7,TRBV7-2,CASSLAWDSYEQYF
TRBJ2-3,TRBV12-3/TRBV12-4,CASSRGARTDTQYF
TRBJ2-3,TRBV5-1,CASSLVVAGGPTNTQYF
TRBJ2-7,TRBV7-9,CASSLVQNYEQYF
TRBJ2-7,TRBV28,CASAGGPAEQYF
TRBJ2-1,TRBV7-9,CASSLVTSGIYNEQFF
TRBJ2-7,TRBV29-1,CSVEGNLPNEQYF
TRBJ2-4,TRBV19,CASSITLAGFGNIQYF
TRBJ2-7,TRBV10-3,CAISESKGHVRAEQYF
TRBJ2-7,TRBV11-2,CASGGVAYEQYF
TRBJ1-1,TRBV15,CATSVDTNTEAFF
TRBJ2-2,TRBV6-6,CASPGGAPNTGELFF
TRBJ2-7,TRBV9,CASSGTGGKHYEQYF
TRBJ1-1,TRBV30,CAWRADMNTEAFF
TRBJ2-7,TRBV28,CASSFRTANSYEQYF
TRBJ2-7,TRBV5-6,CASSFSGLAYEQYF
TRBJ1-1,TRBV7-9,CASSFGPQSTEAFF
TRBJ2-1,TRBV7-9,CASSVTTSGAYNEQFF
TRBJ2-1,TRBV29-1,CSVIRLAGENEQFF
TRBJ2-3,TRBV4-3,CASSQGPLVERPSTDTQYF
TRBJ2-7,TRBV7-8,CASSLVRAGGQIYEQYF
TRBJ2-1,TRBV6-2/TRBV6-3,CASNYGLWLAGGSSYNEQFF
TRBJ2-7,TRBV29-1,CSVIGTADSYEQYF
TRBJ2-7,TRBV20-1,CSARTGTYEQYF
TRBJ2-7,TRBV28,CASRVYRSRHYEQYF
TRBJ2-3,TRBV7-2,CASSLEETVPTDTQYF
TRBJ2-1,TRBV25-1,CASGLAGGPNEQFF
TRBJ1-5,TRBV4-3,CASSTSPKHNLVSNQPQHF
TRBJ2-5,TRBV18,CASSPDVQRQETQYF